This T cell receptor (beta chain) was sequenced in a study of blood T cell repertoires in COVID-19. For the study at large: Both acute and convalescent COVID-19 samples were obtained from the United States, Italy and Spain. Sample material is recorded as cDNA or gDNA derived from T cells, B-cell-depleted T cells, or PBMCs.

It was during active infection that Seattle patients were enrolled and then longitudinally followed. How the authors handled the data: From reference gene primer amplification, estimates of nucleated cell counts were derived. Generated by immunoSEQ multiplex PCR, the TCRdb table keeps only in-frame clones and is missing some. Clonal size and the V and J genes are those of that table, whereas D and trimming came from the DNA. The sample has some 38,000 clones, about 76% seen once. A few counts support this clone. Per germline, CDR1 MDHEN and CDR2 SYDVKM. Trimming stripped 3 bases from V and 0 bases from J, with 9 bases between. The CDR3 spans 14 residues.

Sequenced sample: peripheral blood. The chain carries TRBV28 and TRBJ2-7; D remains unclear. The source is a man aged 70 or older with COVID-19, enrolled during active disease. CDR3 sequence: CASSFAASSYEQYF. The CDR3 DNA reads TGTGCCAGCAGTTTCGCTGCGAGCTCCTACGAGCAGTACTTC.